This T cell receptor (beta chain) was identified during a study of cytomegalovirus exposure and HLA in healthy donors. The study, taken as a whole, reports: Sequencing had likely introduced a cluster of highly shared sequence variants as an artifact.

This CDR3 is built from 17 residues. Germline V lookup: CDR1 MNHEY, CDR2 SMNVEV (reference sequence). Trimming removed 6 bases from V and 4 bases from J; junction bases left unmatched: 8. The PCR had 60 Vbeta and 13 Jbeta primers. Sequenced by immunoSEQ multiplex PCR; TCRdb stores in-frame clones only, minus some. The table has around 140,000 clones, over 60% seen once. As regards this clone: The antigen remains undetermined.

The sequenced sample consisted of PBMCs. This sequence originates from a man aged 40-55 years in good health and CMV-seronegative. The chain links TRBV27 to TRBJ2-6, with TRBD2 matching over 11 bases. The CDR3 nucleotides read TGTGCCAGCAGCCCGACTAGCGGGATTCCCGGGGCCAACGTCCTGACTTTC. It translates to CASSPTSGIPGANVLTF.